The present T cell receptor beta chain was sequenced within a study of blood T cell repertoires in COVID-19. In the original analysis: Reference gene primers were amplified, and this amplification served to estimate nucleated cell counts. Profiled with immunoSEQ multiplex PCR; TCRdb holds only in-frame clones, not every one. Clone size and the V and J calls come from that table; the DNA yielded D and trimming. The data contain about 290,000 clones, over 85% of them singletons. CDR1 is SGHTA, CDR2 FQGNSA, per germline. The V gene lost 1 base and the J gene lost 3 bases, with 7 bases spanning the gap. The CDR3 has 13 residues.

The sequencing sample was made of peripheral blood. The receptor was isolated from a woman younger than 45 with COVID-19, enrolled during active disease. The rearrangement links TRBV7-2 to TRBJ2-7, with D hard to call. The CDR3 protein is CASSLGRNYEQYF. CDR3 in DNA: TGTGCCAGCAGCTTAGGCAGGAACTACGAGCAGTACTTC.